The source of this T cell receptor (beta chain) is a study of graft-versus-host responses after intestinal transplantation. Whole-study context: Those transplanted obtained multivisceral, liver-intestinal, or isolated intestinal grafts.

Clones were read by immunoSEQ multiplex PCR, and TCRdb kept only the in-frame ones, dropping some. The sample has around 90,000 clones, approximately 94% seen once; the top ten hold 0.15% to 0.2%. Study-wide results and limits: Early post-transplant falls in HvG clones accompanied the peak levels of circulating GvH clones.

This clone was counted a single time. Its specificity is not known. The sample was unstimulated CD4+ T cells sorted from spleen or lymph node cells, taken before transplant. The TCR originated in a human donor who was the organ donor for an intestinal transplant.

The DNA for the CDR3 is TGTGCCAGCAGCGTCCAGGGACAGGAAGCTTTCTTT. This codes for CASSVQGQEAFF. V and J are TRBV9 and TRBJ1-1, with 7 bases identical to TRBD1. Germline values: CDR1 SGDLS, CDR2 YYNGEE. With V trimmed by 2 bases and J by 8 bases, 3 bases remained unmatched. The CDR3 totals 12 residues.